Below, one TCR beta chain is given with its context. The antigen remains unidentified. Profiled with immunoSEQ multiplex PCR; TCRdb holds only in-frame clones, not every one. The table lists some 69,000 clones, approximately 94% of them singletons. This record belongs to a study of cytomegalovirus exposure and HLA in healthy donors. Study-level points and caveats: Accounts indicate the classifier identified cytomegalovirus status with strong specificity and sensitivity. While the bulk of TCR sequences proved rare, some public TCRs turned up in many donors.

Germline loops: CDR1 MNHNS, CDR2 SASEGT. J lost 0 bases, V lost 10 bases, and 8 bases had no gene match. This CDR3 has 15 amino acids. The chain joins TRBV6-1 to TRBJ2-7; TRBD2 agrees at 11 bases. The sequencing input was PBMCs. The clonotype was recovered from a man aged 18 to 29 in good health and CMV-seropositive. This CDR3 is CATKTTSGGSYEQYF. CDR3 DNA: TGTGCCACCAAGACCACTAGCGGGGGCTCCTACGAGCAGTACTTC.